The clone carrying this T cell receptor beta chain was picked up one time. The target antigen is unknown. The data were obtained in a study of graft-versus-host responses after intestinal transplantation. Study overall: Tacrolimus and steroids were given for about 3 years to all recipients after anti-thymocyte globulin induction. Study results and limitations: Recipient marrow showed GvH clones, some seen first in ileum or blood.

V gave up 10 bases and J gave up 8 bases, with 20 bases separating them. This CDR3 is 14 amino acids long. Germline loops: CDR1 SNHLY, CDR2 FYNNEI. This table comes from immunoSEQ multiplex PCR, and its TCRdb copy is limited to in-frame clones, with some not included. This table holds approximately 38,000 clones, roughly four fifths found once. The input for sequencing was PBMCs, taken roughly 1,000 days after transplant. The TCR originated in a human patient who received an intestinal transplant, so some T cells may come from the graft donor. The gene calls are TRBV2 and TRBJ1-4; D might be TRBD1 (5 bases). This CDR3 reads CATLRGEGGEKLFF. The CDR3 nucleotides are TGTGCCACCCTAAGGGGAGAGGGCGGGGAAAAACTGTTTTTT.